This T cell receptor beta chain originates from a study of regulatory T cells in long-lasting Graves disease. Regarding the study as a whole: Persistent Graves' patients showed less TCR diversity than newly diagnosed patients showed. The study found TRBV28, TRBJ1-2 and TRBJ2-5 favored in persistent disease.

HTBI primers from iRepertoire and Arm-PCR of CDR3 regions yielded the TCR beta libraries. From the multiplex PCR reads, TCRdb called clonotypes with MiXCR, one entry per CDR3 protein. The table has around 420,000 distinct CDR3 sequences, roughly a sixth seen once; the top ten hold about a fifth. This CDR3 is 15 amino acids long. V shed 0 bases, J shed 4 bases, and the junction held 5 bases outside the gene matches. Germline V lookup: CDR1 MNHEY, CDR2 SVGAGI. About this clonotype: Antigen: not known.

Time point defined: newly diagnosed GD, antithyroid drugs for less than 3 months. Making the TCR library involved RNA that had been extracted from PBMCs. The genes are TRBV6-5 and TRBJ1-2; 7 nucleotides agree with TRBD1. The sample in question was peripheral blood mononuclear cells (PBMCs), obtained at new diagnosis, from a patient treated with antithyroid drugs. The receptor comes from a female donor with Graves disease. Here the CDR3 reads CASSYSKRQGYGYTF. CDR3 coding DNA: TGTGCCAGCAGTTACTCTAAGAGACAGGGCTATGGCTACACCTTC.